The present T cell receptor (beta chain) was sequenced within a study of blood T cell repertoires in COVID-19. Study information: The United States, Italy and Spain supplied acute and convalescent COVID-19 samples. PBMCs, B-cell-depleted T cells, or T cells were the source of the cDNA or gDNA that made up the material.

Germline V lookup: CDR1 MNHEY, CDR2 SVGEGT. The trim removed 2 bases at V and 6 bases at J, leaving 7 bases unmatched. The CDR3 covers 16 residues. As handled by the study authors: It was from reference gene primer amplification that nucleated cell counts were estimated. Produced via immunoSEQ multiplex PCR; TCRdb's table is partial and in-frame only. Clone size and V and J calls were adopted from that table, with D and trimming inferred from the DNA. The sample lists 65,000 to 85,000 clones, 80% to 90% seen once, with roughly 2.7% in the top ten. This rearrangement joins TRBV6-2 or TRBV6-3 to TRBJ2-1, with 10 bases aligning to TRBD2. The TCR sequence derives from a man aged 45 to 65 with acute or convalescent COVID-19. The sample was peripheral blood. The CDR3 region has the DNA TGTGCCAGCAGTTACGTCCGGACTAGCGGCCCCAATGAGCAGTTCTTC. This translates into CASSYVRTSGPNEQFF.